These 30 T cell receptor beta chains share one sample of origin, sequenced in a study of T cells in Graves' hyperthyroidism and ophthalmopathy. Amplification yielded TCR beta CDR3 regions, with RNA transcripts as the source. First-round RT-PCR with HTBI primers amplified the TCR CDR3 region. One entry per CDR3 protein, called by TCRdb with MiXCR from the multiplex PCR reads. The repertoire holds hundreds of thousands of distinct CDR3 sequences, with roughly 15% as singletons. The source material was blood. The receptors here all came from a woman aged 40 to 50 with Graves' ophthalmopathy.

This clonotype was picked up a small number of times. The V gene is TRBV18, the J gene TRBJ1-5; D call uncertain. CDR3 length: 16 amino acids. Trimming shortened V by 3 bases and J by 2 bases, and 14 bases separated the two germline ends. The germline V gene encodes CDR1 KGHSH and CDR2 LQKENI. The DNA for the CDR3 is TGTGCCAGCTCACCGAGACGGGGAGAGGGCAATCAGCCCCAGCATTTT. This sequence encodes CASSPRRGEGNQPQHF.

This clonotype came up many times. The chain has TRBV28 and TRBJ2-3, with 10 bases identical to TRBD2. Germline CDR1 reads MDHEN; CDR2 reads SYDVKM. The CDR3 length is 15 residues. Trimming took 6 bases from V and 1 from J; bases not matched to a gene: 4. CDR3 bases: TGTGCCAGCAGAGACGGGACTAGCGGCACAGATACGCAGTATTTT. Amino acids: CASRDGTSGTDTQYF.

The gene calls are TRBV4-1 and TRBJ1-2; a weak D match, TRBD1 (5 bases). This CDR3 is built from 14 residues. Per the germline V gene, CDR1 is MGHRA and CDR2 is YSYEKL. Trimming stripped 0 bases from V and 5 bases from J, with 10 bases between. CDR3: CASSQEGQGYGYTF. CDR3 coding DNA: TGCGCCAGCAGCCAAGAAGGCCAGGGATATGGCTACACCTTC.

A remark on this clonotype: Possible read error: a much larger clone is one base away. This chain joins TRBV7-9 and TRBJ2-3; D remains unclear. The CDR3 spans 14 residues. V dropped 1 base and J dropped 2 bases, with 7 bases sitting between them. The germline gives CDR1 SEHNR, CDR2 FQNEAQ (reference sequence). The CDR3: CASSLVPYTDTQYF. CDR3 DNA sequence: TGTGCCAGCAGCTTAGTCCCCTACACAGATACGCAGTATTTT.

In its sample, this clonotype was seen many times. The J gene is TRBJ2-1, the V gene TRBV14; possible D gene TRBD2, 6 bases. The CDR3 is 18 amino acids. Trimming took off 0 bases at V and 0 bases at J, with 15 bases between the two ends. Per the germline V gene, CDR1 is SGHDN and CDR2 is FVKESK. The CDR3 is CASSQEGRTSSSYNEQFF. CDR3 nucleotides: TGTGCCAGCAGCCAAGAGGGGAGGACCTCCAGCTCCTACAATGAGCAGTTCTTC.

This clonotype was picked up many times. V gene TRBV29-1 combines with J gene TRBJ2-5, with TRBD1 matching over 10 bases. After removal of 5 bases from V and 6 bases from J, the junction contained 3 bases not matched to a gene. Germline CDR1 is SQVTM and CDR2 is ANQGSEA. This CDR3 spans 12 amino acids. In nucleotides, the CDR3 is TGCAGCGTTACGGGACAGGGGCAGACCCAGTACTTC. This codes for CSVTGQGQTQYF.

Worth noting for this clonotype: This clone may be a read error of a much larger clone one base away. The chain is built from TRBV20-1 and TRBJ2-5; D gene unclear. Germline CDR1 reads DFQATT; CDR2 reads SNEGSKA (reference sequence). This CDR3 spans 16 amino acids. CDR3 nucleotides: TGCAGTGCTAGAGGGGTGGGTCGGGCCTACCGAGAGACCCAGGACTTC. This translates into CSARGVGRAYRETQDF.

This clonotype was observed many times. In nucleotides, the CDR3 is TGCAGTGCTAGAGATCGGGTATTCGGGAGCTATGGCTACACCTTC. Translating it yields CSARDRVFGSYGYTF. The chain links TRBV20-1 to TRBJ1-2, with D uncertain. The germline V gene has CDR1 DFQATT and CDR2 SNEGSKA (reference sequence). The CDR3 contains 15 residues. The germline V and J ends were trimmed by 0 bases and 4 bases, with 15 bases remaining between them.

This clonotype was recorded many times. V and J are TRBV27 and TRBJ2-5; D gene uncertain. This CDR3 comprises 14 residues. CDR1 and CDR2 (germline): MNHEY, SMNVEV (reference sequence). Trimming took off 0 bases at V and 5 bases at J, with 10 bases between the two ends. CDR3 sequence (DNA): TGTGCCAGCAGTTTATCCCCCCTAGGGGAGACCCAGTACTTC. Residues: CASSLSPLGETQYF.

This sequence joins TRBV4-2 and TRBJ1-4; tentative D call: TRBD1 (5 bases). Trimming pared 0 bases from V and 13 bases from J, leaving 9 bases between. This CDR3 comprises 12 residues. The germline gives CDR1 LGHNA, CDR2 YNFKEQ. In DNA, the CDR3 is TGTGCCAGCAGCCAAGAGGGGGGTGGACTGTTTTTT. It encodes CASSQEGGGLFF.

The chain uses TRBV5-6 and TRBJ1-5; TRBD1 matches 11 bases. The germline gives CDR1 SGHDT, CDR2 YYEEEE. The trim removed 4 bases at V and 6 bases at J, leaving 3 bases unmatched. This CDR3 region has 14 residues. CDR3 DNA: TGTGCCAGCAGCCGTGGACAGGGGGCTCAGCCCCAGCATTTT. It specifies CASSRGQGAQPQHF.

This clonotype appeared a few times. The V call is TRBV20-1, the J call TRBJ1-2; 7 bases fit TRBD1. In germline, CDR1 is DFQATT, CDR2 SNEGSKA (reference sequence). V lost 0 bases, J lost 7 bases, and 14 bases stayed unmatched. This CDR3 contains 16 residues. The CDR3 DNA follows: TGCAGTGCTAGAGACCCGAGGGGACAGCCGTCTAGTGGCTACACCTTC. It codes for CSARDPRGQPSSGYTF.

This clonotype was recorded at least ten times. The rearrangement joins TRBV12-3 or TRBV12-4 to TRBJ1-2; D remains unclear. CDR3 length: 11 residues. Trimming stripped 5 bases from V and 6 bases from J, with 7 bases between. CDR3 protein: CASSRVDGYTF. The CDR3, as DNA: TGTGCCAGCAGTAGGGTAGATGGCTACACCTTC.

In this sample, this clonotype turned up many times. The rearrangement uses TRBV12-3 or TRBV12-4 and TRBJ2-5, with 11 nucleotides matching TRBD2. V shed 6 bases and J 4 bases; nucleotides not matched to a gene: 7. CDR3 length: 15 residues. This CDR3 is CASSLTSGAGETQYF. CDR3 bases: TGTGCCAGCAGCTTGACTAGCGGGGCTGGAGAGACCCAGTACTTC.

This chain connects TRBV18 to TRBJ2-1; D is unresolved. The germline CDR1 and CDR2 sequences are KGHSH and LQKENI. The CDR3 is 15 residues long. Trimming took 5 bases from V and 8 from J, leaving 19 bases between them. Here the CDR3 reads CASSNRVAAGDEQFF. In nucleotides, the CDR3 is TGTGCCAGCTCAAATCGTGTAGCAGCTGGGGATGAGCAGTTCTTC.

At least ten counts were recorded for this clonotype. This chain connects TRBV28 to TRBJ2-7, with a weak D call TRBD2 (7 bases). CDR3 length: 15 residues. CDR1 MDHEN and CDR2 SYDVKM come from the germline V gene. Trimming took off 4 bases at V and 1 base at J, with 14 bases between the two ends. CDR3 loop: CASSSGEGGSYEQYF. CDR3 bases: TGTGCCAGCAGTTCAGGGGAGGGGGGATCCTACGAGCAGTACTTC. The full variable domain, completed using reference TRBV28 and TRBJ2-7, is DVKVTQSSRYLVKRTGEKVFLECVQDMDHENMFWYRQDPGLGLRLIYFSYDVKMKEKGDIPEGYSVSREKKERFSLILESASTNQTSMYLCASSSGEGGSYEQYFGPGTRLTVT.

As regards this clonotype: A much larger clone differs by one base, so this may be a read error. The V call is TRBV3-1, the J call TRBJ2-7; 10 nucleotides align to TRBD2. With V trimmed by 4 bases and J by 4 bases, 4 bases remained unmatched. CDR3 length: 14 amino acids. Germline CDR1 LGHDT, CDR2 YNNKEL (reference sequence). The chain's CDR3 is CASSRASGGYEQYF. In nucleotides, the CDR3 is TGTGCCAGCAGCCGGGCTAGCGGGGGTTACGAGCAGTACTTC.

Ten or more counts support this clonotype. The chain is built from TRBV28 and TRBJ2-7, with D perhaps TRBD1 or TRBD2 (5 bases each). V was clipped by 8 bases and J by 0 bases, with 14 bases between them. Looked up from germline, CDR1 is MDHEN and CDR2 is SYDVKM. The CDR3 is made up of 14 amino acids. For the CDR3, the DNA is TGTGCCAGCGGGCTTTGGGGGAGCTCCTACGAGCAGTACTTC. Translated: CASGLWGSSYEQYF.

The sample holds a few counts of this clonotype. The chain couples TRBV4-1 to TRBJ2-1, with 9 positions matching TRBD1. The V gene end was trimmed by 3 bases and the J gene end by 4 bases; junction bases not matched to a gene: 4. The CDR3 covers 15 residues. Germline CDR1 is MGHRA and CDR2 is YSYEKL. CDR3 sequence: CASSQLTGGYNEQFF. In nucleotides, the CDR3 is TGCGCCAGCAGCCAGCTGACAGGGGGGTACAATGAGCAGTTCTTC.

This clonotype was detected ten times or more. The gene calls are TRBV6-1 and TRBJ1-2; possible D gene TRBD1, 6 bases. Germline lookup yields CDR1 MNHNS and CDR2 SASEGT. V dropped 8 bases and J dropped 7 bases, with 14 bases sitting between them. The CDR3 runs to 12 residues. This chain's CDR3 is CASDRSRSGYTF. The CDR3 DNA sequence: TGTGCCAGCGACAGGTCGAGGAGTGGCTACACCTTC.

Ten or more counts support this clonotype. The gene calls are TRBV14 and TRBJ2-3; 8 nucleotides align to TRBD1. This CDR3 is 15 amino acids long. The ends lost 4 bases at V and 4 bases at J; junction bases unmatched: 7. Germline V gene lookup returns CDR1 SGHDN and CDR2 FVKESK. In DNA form, the CDR3 reads TGTGCCAGCAGCCCCGGACAGGGTGGGGCAGATACGCAGTATTTT. The encoded protein is CASSPGQGGADTQYF.

In the case of this clonotype: The CDR3 carries no conserved terminal phenylalanine or tryptophan, so it likely arises from a read error. The chain couples TRBV27 to TRBJ1-1; D perhaps matches TRBD1 (5 bases). Trimming shortened V by 6 bases and J by 3 bases, and 11 bases separated the two germline ends. The CDR3 has 13 amino acids. Germline V gene lookup returns CDR1 MNHEY and CDR2 SMNVEV (reference sequence). The CDR3 here is CASSPTEDTEAFS. The CDR3 bases are TGTGCCAGCAGCCCGACAGAGGACACTGAAGCTTTCTCT.

The table lists this clonotype with many counts. The V gene is TRBV11-2, the J gene TRBJ2-1; D possibly matches TRBD1 or TRBD2 (5 bases each). The CDR3 extends over 15 amino acids. Germline V lookup: CDR1 SGHAT, CDR2 FQNNGV. Trimming removed 1 base at V and 5 bases at J, with 12 bases between. For the CDR3, the DNA is TGTGCCAGCAGCTTAGTCAGGGTGGGAGACAATGAGCAGTTCTTC. Translated: CASSLVRVGDNEQFF.

Of note for this clonotype: Since a much larger clone is just one base distant, this may be a read error. V and J are TRBV5-6 and TRBJ2-5; 10 nucleotides line up with TRBD2. The CDR3 is made up of 16 amino acids. Germline CDR1 and CDR2: SGHDT and YYEEEE. V shed 1 base and J 5 bases; nucleotides not matched to a gene: 8. Written as DNA, the CDR3 is TGTGCCAGCAGCTTGACTCCAGCGGGGGGGCGGGAGACCCAGTACTTC. Translated: CASSLTPAGGRETQYF.

In this sample, this clonotype turned up many times. This chain uses TRBV27 with TRBJ2-3, with a possible D match to TRBD2 (6 bases). With 8 bases removed from V and 4 bases from J, the gap between germline ends came to 13 bases. The CDR3 is 13 residues long. CDR1 MNHEY and CDR2 SMNVEV come from the germline V gene (reference sequence). This CDR3 reads CASSLRRADTQYF. In DNA form, the CDR3 reads TGTGCCAGCTCCCTCCGGAGGGCAGATACGCAGTATTTT.

This clonotype was seen ten or more times. One end of the junction does not line up with germline, which may come from a read error. This rearrangement joins TRBV5-1 to TRBJ1-6; 8 positions match TRBD1. Germline V lookup: CDR1 SGHRS, CDR2 YFSETQ. The CDR3 covers 14 residues. The CDR3 bases are TGTGCCAGCAGCTCTGGACAGGGCAATTCACCCCTCCACTTT. Its translation: CASSSGQGNSPLHF.

The table lists this clonotype with many counts. V and J are TRBV11-3 and TRBJ2-1, with 7 bases fitting TRBD2. This CDR3 has 16 residues. V shed 0 bases, J shed 10 bases, and the junction held 12 bases outside the gene matches. Germline loops: CDR1 SGHNT, CDR2 YENEEA. The CDR3 loop is CASSLDRGGGRLEQFF. The CDR3 DNA reads as TGTGCCAGCAGCTTAGATCGGGGCGGGGGAAGATTGGAGCAGTTCTTC. Full variable domain (outside the CDR3, taken from reference TRBV11-3 and TRBJ2-1): EAGVVQSPRYKIIEKKQPVAFWCNPISGHNTLYWYLQNLGQGPELLIRYENEEAVDDSQLPKDRFSAERLKGVDSTLKIQPAELGDSAVYLCASSLDRGGGRLEQFFGPGTRLTVL.

In its sample, this clonotype was seen a few times. The junction does not match germline at one end; this may be a read error. The V call is TRBV24-1, the J call TRBJ2-6; perhaps TRBD1 as D (5 bases). In germline, CDR1 is KGHDR, CDR2 SFDVKD. The CDR3 consists of 15 residues. DNA for the CDR3: TGTGCCACCGGTGACAGCTCCTCTGGGGCCAACGTCCTGACTTTC. Translated, it gives CATGDSSSGANVLTF.

This clonotype has only a few counts. The J gene is TRBJ2-2, the V gene TRBV14; D unresolved. The germline V and J ends were trimmed by 1 base and 1 base, with 7 bases remaining between them. The CDR3 has 15 amino acids. The germline CDR1 and CDR2 sequences are SGHDN and FVKESK. The CDR3 DNA reads as TGTGCCAGCAGCCAAGGCACGGTGAACACCGGGGAGCTGTTTTTT. The encoded protein is CASSQGTVNTGELFF.

In this sample, this clonotype turned up many times. The chain couples TRBV6-5 to TRBJ2-5; TRBD1 aligns across 12 bases. J was trimmed by 5 bases and V by 0 bases; bases with no gene match: 7. Germline CDR1 and CDR2: MNHEY and SVGAGI. The CDR3 consists of 17 residues. CDR3 sequence (DNA): TGTGCCAGCAGTTACTCGAGGGACAGGGGGCGCGGGGAGACCCAGTACTTC. Amino acid sequence: CASSYSRDRGRGETQYF.